A single sample gave rise to the 23 T cell receptor beta chains below, sequenced in a study of identical twins. TCRdb fed the 5' RACE reads into MiXCR, producing one record per CDR3 protein. The sample records about 220,000 distinct CDR3 sequences, approximately 6.8% being singletons. These data were also reused for a study on yellow fever vaccine responses in identical twins.

The sample consisted of CD8+ T cells sorted from blood. The source is a woman between 18 and 29 years old in good health.

This clonotype was recorded a few times. V and J are TRBV18 and TRBJ2-2; possibly TRBD1 or TRBD2 for D (5 bases each). CDR1 and CDR2 from the germline V gene are KGHSH and LQKENI. Trimming left V 5 bases short and J 2 bases short, with 9 bases between. This CDR3 comprises 14 residues. CDR3: CASSNGDNTGELFF. The CDR3 nucleotides are TGTGCCAGCTCAAACGGGGACAACACCGGGGAGCTGTTTTTT. The full variable domain, completed using reference TRBV18 and TRBJ2-2, is NAGVMQNPRHLVRRRGQEARLRCSPMKGHSHVYWYRQLPEEGLKFMVYLQKENIIDESGMPKERFSAEFPKEGPSILRIQQVVRGDSAAYFCASSNGDNTGELFFGEGSRLTVL.

This clonotype was counted at least ten times. V and J are TRBV12-3 or TRBV12-4 and TRBJ2-5; D perhaps matches TRBD2 (5 bases). The V and J ends lost 2 bases and 1 base respectively, with 8 bases between them. CDR3 size: 14 residues. This chain's CDR3 is CASSLRGVQETQYF. The CDR3 DNA is TGTGCCAGCAGTTTACGGGGTGTCCAAGAGACCCAGTACTTC.

V gene TRBV5-4 combines with J gene TRBJ2-7, with D perhaps TRBD1 or TRBD2 (6 bases each). The V gene lost 3 bases and the J gene lost 11 bases, with 21 bases spanning the gap. Germline V CDR1 and CDR2: SGHNT, YYREEE (reference sequence). This CDR3 contains 14 residues. The CDR3 protein is CASSSGAGQGEEYV. DNA of the CDR3: TGTGCCAGCAGCTCGGGGGCGGGGCAGGGAGAGGAGTACGTC.

This sequence joins TRBV20-1 and TRBJ2-5; 9 positions match TRBD2. From germline, CDR1 is DFQATT and CDR2 SNEGSKA (reference sequence). After removal of 4 bases from V and 2 bases from J, the junction contained 11 bases not matched to a gene. This CDR3 has 16 residues. The CDR3 nucleotides are TGCAGTGCTATAGATTTCCTAGCGGGGAGTCAAGAGACCCAGTACTTC. Encoded protein: CSAIDFLAGSQETQYF.

This clonotype was recorded at least ten times. The V call is TRBV4-1, the J call TRBJ2-5; perhaps D is TRBD1 or TRBD2 (5 bases each). V was clipped by 3 bases and J by 9 bases, with 14 bases between them. Germline V lookup: CDR1 MGHRA, CDR2 YSYEKL. The CDR3 is made up of 13 amino acids. For the CDR3, the DNA is TGCGCCAGCAGCCAGGGACGGATAGATGCCCAGTACTTC. It codes for CASSQGRIDAQYF.

The chain joins TRBV25-1 to TRBJ1-3, with D uncertain. The CDR3 contains 14 residues. Trimming removed 3 bases from V and 0 bases from J, with 6 bases in between. The germline CDR1 and CDR2 sequences are MGHDK and SYGVNS. CDR3 coding DNA: TGTGCCAGCAGTGAGTCTACCTCTGGAAACACCATATATTTT. The encoded protein is CASSESTSGNTIYF. Variable domain in full (rest from reference TRBV25-1 and TRBJ1-3): EADIYQTPRYLVIGTGKKITLECSQTMGHDKMYWYQQDPGMELHLIHYSYGVNSTEKGDLSSESTVSRIRTEHFPLTLESARPSHTSQYLCASSESTSGNTIYFGEGSWLTVV.

The CDR3 sequence: CASSVAGTGSYEQYF. In DNA form, the CDR3 reads TGTGCCAGCAGCGTGGCCGGGACAGGGTCCTACGAGCAGTACTTC. The chain couples TRBV7-7 to TRBJ2-7; 9 bases are a match to TRBD1. The trim removed 5 bases at V and 1 base at J, leaving 6 bases unmatched. This CDR3 is 15 amino acids long. Germline V gene lookup returns CDR1 SSHAT and CDR2 FNYEAQ (reference sequence).

This chain joins TRBV23-1 and TRBJ2-7; D is possibly TRBD1 (5 bases). TRBV23-1 is sorted into the ORF group, with uncertain function. Trimming cost V 0 bases and J 3 bases, with 15 bases left between them. The CDR3 has 16 residues. CDR3 sequence reads: CASSQSNGQRGYEQYV. The DNA of the CDR3 is TGCGCCAGCAGTCAATCGAACGGCCAAAGGGGCTACGAGCAGTACGTC.

The chain recombines TRBV12-3 or TRBV12-4 with TRBJ2-2, with TRBD1 as a possible D gene (6 bases). The CDR3 contains 13 residues. V was pared by 6 bases and J by 2 bases, with 7 bases between. The CDR3 region is CASSRGNTGELFF. The DNA for the CDR3 is TGTGCCAGCAGCAGGGGAAACACCGGGGAGCTGTTTTTT.

This clonotype was found many times. This sequence joins TRBV5-6 and TRBJ2-1; a possible D gene is TRBD2 (5 bases). The CDR3 covers 16 residues. Germline CDR1 reads SGHDT; CDR2 reads YYEEEE. Trimming removed 0 bases at V and 4 bases at J, with 14 bases between. This CDR3 reads CASSLDEGRGYNEQFF. The CDR3 DNA is TGTGCCAGCAGCTTGGATGAGGGCCGGGGATACAATGAGCAGTTCTTC.

Many counts were recorded for this clonotype. The J gene is TRBJ2-7, the V gene TRBV28; possibly TRBD1 for D (5 bases). There are 13 residues in the CDR3. V was cut by 6 bases and J by 7 bases, with 16 bases left in between. CDR1 is MDHEN, CDR2 SYDVKM, per germline. The CDR3 DNA follows: TGTGCCAGCAGGGCATTAGGGGCTTTGGAGCAGTACGTC. Its protein is CASRALGALEQYV.

The CDR3, as DNA: TGCAGCGTTGAGCCCGAGGTTGGGCTGAACACTGAAGCTTTCTTT. The encoded protein is CSVEPEVGLNTEAFF. V is TRBV29-1 and J is TRBJ1-1; no definite D call. The V end lost 3 bases, the J end lost 0 bases, and 14 bases lay between the germline ends. The CDR3 sequence is 15 residues long. Germline CDR1 is SQVTM and CDR2 is ANQGSEA.

This clonotype was seen a few times. The rearrangement joins TRBV5-6 to TRBJ1-1; no clear D gene. V was shortened by 2 bases and J by 5 bases, with 7 bases between the two germline ends. CDR1 and CDR2 (germline): SGHDT, YYEEEE. The CDR3 contains 12 residues. Here the CDR3 reads CASSLTRTEAFF. The CDR3 region has the DNA TGTGCCAGCAGCTTAACCCGAACTGAAGCTTTCTTT.

This clonotype showed up many times. The limits of the CDR3 on the DNA are not certain, so only TCRdb's listed CDR3 is given. V is TRBV21-1 and J is TRBJ1-5; the table's D call TRBD1 went unverified against the DNA. TRBV21-1 is a recognized pseudogene. The CDR3 comprises 16 residues, both ends counted. The CDR3 sequence is CASSKGVGGGNQPQHF.

V is TRBV11-2 and J is TRBJ2-1, with D perhaps TRBD2 (5 bases). This CDR3 spans 17 amino acids. Looked up from germline, CDR1 is SGHAT and CDR2 is FQNNGV. V lost 3 bases and J lost 6, with 21 bases in between. The CDR3 sequence: CASSFAGRARGGNEQFF. The CDR3, as DNA: TGTGCCAGCAGCTTTGCCGGCCGGGCTCGAGGAGGCAATGAGCAGTTCTTC.

The rearrangement uses TRBV11-2 and TRBJ1-2; D remains unclear. The V gene lost 8 bases and the J gene lost 2 bases, with 6 bases spanning the gap. Germline V gives CDR1 SGHAT, CDR2 FQNNGV. The length of the CDR3 is 11 residues. The CDR3 sequence is CASGRNYGYTF. CDR3 coding DNA: TGTGCCAGCGGGAGGAACTATGGCTACACCTTC.

This clonotype has a handful of counts. The CDR3 nucleotides are TGTGCCAGCAGCTTAGCGTACGGGGGGACCCTCGAGACCCAGTACTTC. It yields the protein CASSLAYGGTLETQYF. The V call is TRBV7-7, the J call TRBJ2-5; TRBD2 agrees at 7 bases. The length of the CDR3 is 16 residues. After removal of 0 bases from V and 5 bases from J, the junction contained 9 bases not matched to a gene. Per the germline V gene, CDR1 is SSHAT and CDR2 is FNYEAQ (reference sequence).

This clonotype was observed at least ten times. The genes are TRBV11-1 and TRBJ2-2; TRBD2 might be the D (5 bases). V shed 3 bases and J shed 6 bases, with 23 bases lying between them. Germline V gives CDR1 SGHAT, CDR2 FQDESV (reference sequence). The CDR3 covers 18 residues. Here the CDR3 DNA reads TGTGCCAGCAGCTTGCCCCCCGGAACCATTCCGGGGTCCGGGGAGCTGTTTTTT. It encodes CASSLPPGTIPGSGELFF. Full variable domain (outside the CDR3, taken from reference TRBV11-1 and TRBJ2-2): EAEVAQSPRYKITEKSQAVAFWCDPISGHATLYWYRQILGQGPELLVQFQDESVVDDSQLPKDRFSAERLKGVDSTLKIQPAELGDSAMYLCASSLPPGTIPGSGELFFGEGSRLTVL.

A few counts support this clonotype. The J gene is TRBJ1-6, the V gene TRBV28; D unclear. This CDR3 region has 15 residues. Germline CDR1 reads MDHEN; CDR2 reads SYDVKM. V lost 3 bases to trimming and J lost 7 bases, with 13 bases between them. The CDR3 DNA reads as TGTGCCAGCAGTTTTTCCCTGTCGGCAAATTCACCCCTCCACTTT. Its translation: CASSFSLSANSPLHF.

This clonotype was counted many times. The J gene is TRBJ2-7, the V gene TRBV3-1; 9 bases agree with TRBD1. Germline assignment: CDR1 LGHDT and CDR2 YNNKEL (reference sequence). The CDR3 sequence is 18 residues long. With 2 bases clipped from V and 0 bases from J, the junction kept 11 bases outside the gene matches. The CDR3 DNA sequence: TGTGCCAGCAGCCAAAATTTGGGACAGGGTTGTTCCTCCTACGAGCAGTACGTC. Protein: CASSQNLGQGCSSYEQYV.

This clonotype showed up many times. The genes are TRBV5-6 and TRBJ2-2; 8 nucleotides line up with TRBD1. The CDR3 sequence is 17 residues long. V lost 1 base, J lost 4 bases, and 9 bases stayed unmatched. The V gene's germline CDR1 is SGHDT and CDR2 YYEEEE. This CDR3 is CASSLLRLRGRTGELFF. The CDR3 region has the DNA TGTGCCAGCAGCTTGTTGAGGCTCAGGGGGCGCACCGGGGAGCTGTTTTTT. The full variable domain, with the rest looked up from reference TRBV5-6 and TRBJ2-2, is DAGVTQSPTHLIKTRGQQVTLRCSPKSGHDTVSWYQQALGQGPQFIFQYYEEEERQRGNFPDRFSGHQFPNYSSELNVNALLLGDSALYLCASSLLRLRGRTGELFFGEGSRLTVL.

This clonotype was seen repeatedly, ten times or more. This rearrangement joins TRBV5-1 to TRBJ2-3; a possible D gene is TRBD2 (5 bases). Per the germline V gene, CDR1 is SGHRS and CDR2 is YFSETQ. The CDR3 has 15 residues. V dropped 1 base and J dropped 4 bases, with 13 bases sitting between them. The CDR3 nucleotides are TGCGCCAGCAGCTTGTCTGTCGCCGGGGCAGATACGCAGTATTTT. Translating it yields CASSLSVAGADTQYF. The whole variable domain, filled in from reference TRBV5-1 and TRBJ2-3, reads KAGVTQTPRYLIKTRGQQVTLSCSPISGHRSVSWYQQTPGQGLQFLFEYFSETQRNKGNFPGRFSGRQFSNSRSEMNVSTLELGDSALYLCASSLSVAGADTQYFGPGTRLTVL.

This clonotype has just a few counts. The chain uses TRBV9 and TRBJ2-6; TRBD1 agrees at 9 bases. The junction had 8 bases not matched to a gene; V was cut back by 4 bases and J by 0 bases. This CDR3 is 18 amino acids long. CDR1 is SGDLS and CDR2 is YYNGEE in the germline V gene. In DNA, the CDR3 is TGTGCCAGCAGCAACGACAGGGGGGATCTCTCTGGGGCCAACGTCCTGACTTTC. Amino acids: CASSNDRGDLSGANVLTF.